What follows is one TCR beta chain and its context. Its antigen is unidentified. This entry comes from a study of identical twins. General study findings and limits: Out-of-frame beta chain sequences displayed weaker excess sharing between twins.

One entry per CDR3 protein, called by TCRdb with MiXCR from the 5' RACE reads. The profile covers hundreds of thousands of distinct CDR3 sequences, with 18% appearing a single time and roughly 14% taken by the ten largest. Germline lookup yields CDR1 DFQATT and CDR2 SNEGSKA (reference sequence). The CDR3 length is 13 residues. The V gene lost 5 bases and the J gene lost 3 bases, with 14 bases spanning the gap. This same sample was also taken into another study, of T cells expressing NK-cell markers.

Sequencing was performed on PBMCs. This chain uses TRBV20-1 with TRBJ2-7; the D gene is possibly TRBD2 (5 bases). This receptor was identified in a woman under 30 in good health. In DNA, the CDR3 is TGCAGTGCTCCACGGACGGGGTACTACGAGCAGTACTTC. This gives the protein CSAPRTGYYEQYF.